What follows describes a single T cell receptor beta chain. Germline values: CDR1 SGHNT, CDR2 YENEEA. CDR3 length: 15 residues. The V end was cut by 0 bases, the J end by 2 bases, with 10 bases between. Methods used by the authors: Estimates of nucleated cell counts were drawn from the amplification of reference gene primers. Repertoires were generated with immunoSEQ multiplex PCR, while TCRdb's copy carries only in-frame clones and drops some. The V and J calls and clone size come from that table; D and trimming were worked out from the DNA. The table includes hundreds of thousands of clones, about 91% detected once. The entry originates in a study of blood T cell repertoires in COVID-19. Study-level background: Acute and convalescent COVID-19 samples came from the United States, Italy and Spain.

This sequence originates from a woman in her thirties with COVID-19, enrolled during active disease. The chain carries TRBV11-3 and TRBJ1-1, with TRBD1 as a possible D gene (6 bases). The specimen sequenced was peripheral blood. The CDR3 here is CASSLDSGTNTEAFF. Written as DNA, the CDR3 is TGTGCCAGCAGCTTAGATAGTGGGACAAACACTGAAGCTTTCTTT.